These 30 T cell receptor beta chains originate from one sample sequenced in a study of identical twins. TCRdb ran MiXCR on the 5' RACE reads and lists one entry per CDR3 protein. Among about 890,000 distinct CDR3 sequences listed, over 9% were seen once. This sample was also put to use in a study of yellow fever vaccine responses in identical twins.

Input material: PBMCs. These receptor sequences come from a woman aged 18-30 years in good health.

This chain joins TRBV12-3 or TRBV12-4 and TRBJ1-4, with TRBD1 identical over 8 bases. This CDR3 has 15 residues. With V trimmed by 3 bases and J by 8 bases, 8 bases remained unmatched. For the CDR3, the DNA is TGTGCCAGCAGTTTTGGCAGGGGGCCAGGGGAAAAACTGTTTTTT. It encodes CASSFGRGPGEKLFF.

The J gene is TRBJ1-5, the V gene TRBV15, with 9 bases matching TRBD1. Germline lookup yields CDR1 LNHNV and CDR2 YYDKDF (reference sequence). J gave up 6 bases and V 0 bases, and 6 bases lay outside the gene matches. CDR3 length: 16 residues. DNA for the CDR3: TGTGCCACCAGCAGAGATGGGACAGGGTCGGGTCAGCCCCAGCATTTT. This gives the protein CATSRDGTGSGQPQHF. Complete variable domain (other parts from reference TRBV15 and TRBJ1-5): DAMVIQNPRYQVTQFGKPVTLSCSQTLNHNVMYWYQQKSSQAPKLLFHYYDKDFNNEADTPDNFQSRRPNTSFCFLDIRSPGLGDTAMYLCATSRDGTGSGQPQHFGDGTRLSIL.

The sample holds a few counts of this clonotype. V gene TRBV14 combines with J gene TRBJ2-7; the D call may be TRBD1 or TRBD2 (5 bases each). The CDR3 runs 17 residues. The ends were cut back, 2 bases at V and 0 bases at J, with 17 bases in the middle. CDR1 and CDR2 from the germline V gene are SGHDN and FVKESK. As DNA, the CDR3 is TGTGCCAGCAGCCAAAAATTAGGGGACGCCGCCTCCTACGAGCAGTACTTC. Protein sequence: CASSQKLGDAASYEQYF.

The chain couples TRBV25-1 to TRBJ2-5; 9 nucleotides line up with TRBD1. The germline gives CDR1 MGHDK, CDR2 SYGVNS. With V trimmed by 6 bases and J by 3 bases, 8 bases remained unmatched. CDR3 length equals 15 residues. This CDR3 reads CASSALDRGEETQYF. As DNA, the CDR3 is TGTGCCAGCAGCGCTCTTGACAGGGGGGAAGAGACCCAGTACTTC.

The J gene is TRBJ2-1, the V gene TRBV4-1; 7 positions match TRBD2. Trimming at V came to 0 bases and at J to 2 bases, leaving 10 bases not matched to a gene. Germline V lookup: CDR1 MGHRA, CDR2 YSYEKL. The CDR3 totals 18 residues. The CDR3 loop is CASSQDGVTGGAYNEQFF. The CDR3 nucleotides read TGCGCCAGCAGCCAAGATGGGGTCACGGGGGGAGCCTACAATGAGCAGTTCTTC.

CDR3 coding DNA: TGTGCCACCAGCGGGAGGACCGGGGGAGGTTCTTCACCCCCCGATGAGCAGTTCTTC. Protein: CATSGRTGGGSSPPDEQFF. The chain is built from TRBV24-1 and TRBJ2-1; 7 bases fit TRBD2. CDR1 and CDR2 from the germline V gene are KGHDR and SFDVKD. The CDR3 spans 19 residues. J was trimmed by 8 bases and V by 7 bases; bases with no gene match: 25.

V usage is TRBV4-1 and J usage is TRBJ1-4; perhaps TRBD1 as D (6 bases). Deletions cut 1 base from V and 7 bases from J, with 13 bases between. This CDR3 is 15 amino acids long. The germline V gene encodes CDR1 MGHRA and CDR2 YSYEKL. In DNA form, the CDR3 reads TGCGCCAGCAGCCAAGGCTACAGGGATAGTGAAAAACTGTTTTTT. Translation gives CASSQGYRDSEKLFF.

This clonotype was seen ten or more times. This chain joins TRBV5-1 and TRBJ2-1; no clear D. V gave up 4 bases and J gave up 9 bases, with 17 bases separating them. The CDR3 is 14 amino acids. Germline CDR1 SGHRS, CDR2 YFSETQ. The CDR3 loop is CASSPTSQAAEQFF. The CDR3, as DNA: TGCGCCAGCAGCCCGACTTCCCAGGCGGCTGAGCAGTTCTTC.

This clonotype was picked up many times. The chain combines TRBV10-3 with TRBJ1-2, with D unclear. This CDR3 is 13 amino acids long. V shed 5 bases and J shed 4 bases, with 11 bases lying between them. Germline loops: CDR1 ENHRY, CDR2 SYGVKD. CDR3 amino acids: CAISRVVGYGYTF. For the CDR3, the DNA is TGTGCCATCAGTCGGGTGGTCGGCTATGGCTACACCTTC.

This clonotype appeared a few times. The chain uses TRBV12-3 or TRBV12-4 and TRBJ1-6; D not certain. The CDR3 is 14 amino acids. V lost 5 bases and J 6 bases, leaving 11 bases between the germline ends. CDR3 sequence: CASSRTLPNSPLHF. The CDR3 bases are TGTGCCAGCAGTCGGACTTTACCTAATTCACCCCTCCACTTT.

This clonotype showed up just a few times. The genes are TRBV6-6 and TRBJ2-1; D is ambiguous. CDR1 is MNHNY, CDR2 SVGAGI, per germline (reference sequence). V lost 7 bases and J 5 bases, leaving 6 bases between the germline ends. The CDR3 sequence is 11 residues long. The CDR3 DNA sequence: TGTGCCAGCATACGAGACAATGAGCAGTTCTTC. This translates into CASIRDNEQFF.

Only a few counts were recorded for this clonotype. This sequence joins TRBV20-1 and TRBJ1-3; the D is unclear. The CDR3 is 12 amino acids. Looked up from germline, CDR1 is DFQATT and CDR2 is SNEGSKA (reference sequence). V dropped 3 bases and J dropped 0 bases, with 3 bases sitting between them. CDR3 DNA: TGCAGTGCTAGTGTCTCTGGAAACACCATATATTTT. This sequence encodes CSASVSGNTIYF.

As to this clonotype: The junction departs from the called germline gene at one end, perhaps through a read error. The rearrangement joins TRBV28 to TRBJ2-5; the match to TRBD1 covers 8 bases. Germline-derived CDR1 and CDR2 are MDHEN and SYDVKM. The CDR3 runs to 14 residues. In DNA form, the CDR3 reads TGTGCCTGCAGTTTAGGACAGGGTTTCGAGACCCAGTACTTC. Translated: CACSLGQGFETQYF.

A few counts support this clonotype. The rearrangement links TRBV29-1 to TRBJ2-1; D gene ambiguous. The length of the CDR3 is 11 residues. Germline V gene sequence: CDR1 SQVTM, CDR2 ANQGSEA. V lost 4 bases and J 6 bases, leaving 7 bases between the germline ends. The CDR3 sequence is CSVGPPNEQFF. Written as DNA, the CDR3 is TGCAGCGTTGGCCCCCCCAATGAGCAGTTCTTC.

In this sample, this clonotype turned up a few times. The chain links TRBV7-9 to TRBJ2-7; 8 positions match TRBD2. J was trimmed by 2 bases and V by 5 bases; bases with no gene match: 14. CDR3 length: 17 amino acids. CDR1 and CDR2 from the germline V gene are SEHNR and FQNEAQ (reference sequence). In DNA, the CDR3 is TGTGCCAGCAGCACAACTCATTCGGGAGGGCCGCCCTACGAGCAGTACTTC. Protein: CASSTTHSGGPPYEQYF.

The chain carries TRBV5-1 and TRBJ2-1, with D possibly being TRBD2 (6 bases). Germline V gene data show CDR1 as SGHRS and CDR2 as YFSETQ. The CDR3 contains 17 residues. Trimming stripped 3 bases from V and 2 bases from J, with 18 bases between. CDR3 region: CASSWRVPDPPYNEQFF. The CDR3 DNA follows: TGCGCCAGCAGCTGGAGGGTCCCGGACCCCCCCTACAATGAGCAGTTCTTC.

This clonotype was detected many times. The chain joins TRBV12-3 or TRBV12-4 to TRBJ2-3; 10 bases are a match to TRBD2. The V gene end was trimmed by 5 bases and the J gene end by 6 bases; junction bases not matched to a gene: 14. The CDR3 loop spans 17 amino acids. The CDR3 DNA follows: TGTGCCAGCAGTCCCTCCCACCCTAGCGGGGGTGTCGATACGCAGTATTTT. Protein sequence: CASSPSHPSGGVDTQYF.

This clonotype was seen many times. V usage is TRBV15 and J usage is TRBJ1-1; D is ambiguous. V dropped 1 base and J dropped 7 bases, with 13 bases sitting between them. There are 14 residues in the CDR3. Germline-derived CDR1 and CDR2 are LNHNV and YYDKDF (reference sequence). CDR3 sequence reads: CATSRGYSDGEAFF. The CDR3 DNA reads TGTGCCACCAGCAGAGGCTACTCGGACGGTGAAGCTTTCTTT. The entire variable domain, with the rest obtained from reference TRBV15 and TRBJ1-1, is as follows: DAMVIQNPRYQVTQFGKPVTLSCSQTLNHNVMYWYQQKSSQAPKLLFHYYDKDFNNEADTPDNFQSRRPNTSFCFLDIRSPGLGDTAMYLCATSRGYSDGEAFFGQGTRLTVV.

V gene TRBV10-3 combines with J gene TRBJ2-1; 9 nucleotides match TRBD2. Trimming took 4 bases from V and 4 from J; bases not matched to a gene: 2. Germline V gives CDR1 ENHRY, CDR2 SYGVKD. The CDR3 is made up of 14 amino acids. CDR3 residues: CAISGTSAYNEQFF. The CDR3 DNA follows: TGTGCCATCAGTGGGACTAGCGCTTACAATGAGCAGTTCTTC.

This clonotype was seen only a few times. The V gene is TRBV12-3 or TRBV12-4, the J gene TRBJ2-4; TRBD1 or TRBD2 may be the D gene (5 bases each). V was pared by 4 bases and J by 8 bases, with 15 bases between. The CDR3 contains 14 residues. The CDR3 protein is CASSSRDPGYIQYF. CDR3 DNA: TGTGCCAGCAGTTCAAGGGACCCTGGCTACATTCAGTACTTC.

This clonotype was seen only a few times. The V call is TRBV12-3 or TRBV12-4, the J call TRBJ2-7; 8 bases map to TRBD2. CDR3 size: 16 residues. The J segment lost 7 bases and the V segment lost 4 bases, leaving 15 bases of the junction unmatched. The CDR3 loop is CASSSLGTSRVGEQYF. CDR3 DNA: TGTGCCAGCAGTTCCCTCGGGACTAGTAGGGTGGGAGAGCAGTACTTC.

Many counts were recorded for this clonotype. This sequence joins TRBV5-5 and TRBJ2-3; a possible D gene is TRBD2 (6 bases). The V gene lost 1 base and the J gene lost 2 bases, with 20 bases spanning the gap. Per germline, CDR1 SGHKS and CDR2 YYEKEE (reference sequence). There are 18 residues in the CDR3. The CDR3 protein is CASSLWGRKEPPTDTQYF. CDR3 nucleotides: TGTGCCAGCAGCTTGTGGGGGAGGAAAGAACCCCCCACAGATACGCAGTATTTT.

This chain joins TRBV20-1 and TRBJ1-2, with a weak D call TRBD1 (6 bases). Germline CDR1 is DFQATT and CDR2 is SNEGSKA (reference sequence). Trimming removed 8 bases from V and 2 bases from J, with 18 bases in between. This CDR3 has 14 residues. Here the CDR3 reads CSTNKHTGNYGYTF. The DNA of the CDR3 is TGCAGTACAAACAAACACACAGGGAACTATGGCTACACCTTC.

This clonotype was detected ten times or more. This chain joins TRBV20-1 and TRBJ1-2, with 11 bases matching TRBD1. Unmatched junction bases numbered 0, after V lost 5 bases and J lost 4 bases. This CDR3 has 12 residues. Looked up from germline, CDR1 is DFQATT and CDR2 is SNEGSKA (reference sequence). The CDR3 is CSAGTGGYGYTF. DNA of the CDR3: TGCAGTGCTGGGACAGGGGGCTATGGCTACACCTTC.

The chain has TRBV9 and TRBJ1-4; 9 bases line up with TRBD1. This CDR3 comprises 14 residues. V shed 3 bases and J 8 bases; nucleotides not matched to a gene: 5. The germline CDR1 and CDR2 sequences are SGDLS and YYNGEE. The CDR3 loop is CASSETGGEEKLFF. DNA of the CDR3: TGTGCCAGCAGCGAAACAGGGGGCGAAGAAAAACTGTTTTTT.

This clonotype was picked up many times. The J gene is TRBJ1-2, the V gene TRBV5-1, with 8 bases matching TRBD1. The V and J ends lost 4 bases and 8 bases, in that order; junction bases with no gene match: 7. In germline, CDR1 is SGHRS, CDR2 YFSETQ. The CDR3 consists of 13 residues. The CDR3 DNA reads as TGCGCCAGCAGCCTAGGACAGGGCGGCGGCTACACCTTC. This translates into CASSLGQGGGYTF. Based on the CDR3 plus reference TRBV5-1 and TRBJ1-2, the full variable domain is KAGVTQTPRYLIKTRGQQVTLSCSPISGHRSVSWYQQTPGQGLQFLFEYFSETQRNKGNFPGRFSGRQFSNSRSEMNVSTLELGDSALYLCASSLGQGGGYTFGSGTRLTVV.

This clonotype has a handful of counts. The CDR3 protein is CASSLEGVAGNTDTQYF. CDR3 bases: TGCGCCAGCAGCTTGGAGGGGGTAGCGGGGAACACAGATACGCAGTATTTT. J is TRBJ2-3 and V is TRBV5-1, with 8 positions matching TRBD2. CDR1 SGHRS and CDR2 YFSETQ come from the germline V gene. With 0 bases clipped from V and 2 bases from J, the junction kept 8 bases outside the gene matches. The CDR3 extends over 17 amino acids.

This clonotype was seen ten or more times. The J gene is TRBJ1-1, the V gene TRBV5-5, with D uncertain. CDR3 size: 13 residues. Germline V lookup: CDR1 SGHKS, CDR2 YYEKEE (reference sequence). V gave up 1 base and J gave up 4 bases, with 8 bases separating them. CDR3 coding DNA: TGTGCCAGCAGCTTGTATCCAGGCACTGAAGCTTTCTTT. Protein sequence: CASSLYPGTEAFF.

This clonotype was counted a few times. The J gene is TRBJ1-2, the V gene TRBV6-1; 8 positions agree with TRBD1. The CDR3 spans 17 residues. Germline CDR1 is MNHNS and CDR2 is SASEGT. Trimming at V came to 6 bases and at J to 7 bases, leaving 19 bases not matched to a gene. The CDR3 here is CASRRTGQVSLSGGYTF. CDR3 in DNA: TGTGCCAGCAGACGAACGGGACAGGTATCTCTGTCGGGTGGCTACACCTTC.

This clonotype was observed a few times. The rearrangement joins TRBV6-1 to TRBJ1-2, with a tentative D call TRBD1 (6 bases). Germline values: CDR1 MNHNS, CDR2 SASEGT. The CDR3 is made up of 14 amino acids. V was clipped by 1 base and J by 8 bases, with 14 bases between them. The CDR3 bases are TGTGCCAGCAGTGAAGAAAGGATCAGGGGAGGCTACACCTTC. Residues: CASSEERIRGGYTF.